Listed below are T cell receptor beta chains from one sample, sequenced in a study of regulatory T cells in long-lasting Graves disease. TCRdb itself ran the multiplex PCR reads through MiXCR, one entry per CDR3 protein. The data show about half a million distinct CDR3 sequences, around 12% seen once. These records were also assigned to another study, of T cells in Graves' hyperthyroidism and ophthalmopathy.

The sample here was peripheral blood mononuclear cells (PBMCs), taken at new diagnosis, from a patient treated with antithyroid drugs. The receptors derive from a woman in her 30s with Graves disease. Both conserved end residues are part of each CDR3. Fields, in order: V gene, clone size, CDR3 protein. The listing skips clone size in some rows; elsewhere it reads once, few, many or a size class.

TRBV28 many CASSLYSPSGLAKNIQYF
TRBV11-3 few CASSFGGEGADTQYF
TRBV29-1 many CSVASRINEKLFF
TRBV6-2/TRBV6-3 few CASSSILQGRETQYF
TRBV27 many CASRTRNTGSYNSPLHF
TRBV2 many CASSEDRAGAYEQYF
TRBV5-5 many CASSSRGAQGETQYF
TRBV4-3 few CASSPNQYNEQFF
TRBV11-3 many CASSFRDTFTGELFF
TRBV27 many CASSRHRGMNTEAFF
TRBV6-1 many CASSETGKALATSSGLF
TRBV4-3 many CASSQEPGQGVTEQYF
TRBV20-1 many CSAAGQYRANEQYF
TRBV20-1 few CSAKAHGGANEKLFF
TRBV3-1 . CASSLRIRLWREAGTGELFF
TRBV12-3/TRBV12-4 many CASSAGGGNTEAFF
TRBV5-1 . CASSSTLSENTGELFF
TRBV6-2/TRBV6-3 many CASSYSRGDSGKTFF
TRBV28 . CASSFPGMETQYF
TRBV6-1 many CASRTGQGAISNYGYTF
TRBV20-1 many CSAREGLASQETQYF
TRBV6-2/TRBV6-3 many CASPPRVNTEAFF
TRBV4-1 . CASSHPRTGKGGPSDTQYF
TRBV9 many CASSVGSDRGNEQFF
TRBV18 many CASSRPASGITEQFF
TRBV3-1 many CASSQDAGSYEQYF
TRBV30 many CAWDRGSNQPQHF
TRBV7-3 many CASSSAGYGYTF
TRBV4-1 few CASSQIASPTYEQYF
TRBV27 . CARTKGARGANVLAF
TRBV28 many CASSLPPGPDTNTGELFF
TRBV13 many CASSNGARDREANEQFF
TRBV20-1 many CSARGYLRTSGSGDEQFF
TRBV11-3 . CASSFQGRGSEQFF
TRBV12-5 many CASGLSPAGELFF